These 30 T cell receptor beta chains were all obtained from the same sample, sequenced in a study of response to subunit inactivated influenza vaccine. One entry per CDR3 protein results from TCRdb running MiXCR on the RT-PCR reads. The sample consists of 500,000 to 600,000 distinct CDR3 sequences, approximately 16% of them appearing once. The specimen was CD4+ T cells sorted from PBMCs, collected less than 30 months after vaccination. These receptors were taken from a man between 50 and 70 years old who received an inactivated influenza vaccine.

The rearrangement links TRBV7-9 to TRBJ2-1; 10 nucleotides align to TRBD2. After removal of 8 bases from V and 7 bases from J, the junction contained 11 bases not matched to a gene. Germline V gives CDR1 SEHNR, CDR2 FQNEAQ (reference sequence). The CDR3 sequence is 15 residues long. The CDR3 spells CASGRSGGAGNEQFF. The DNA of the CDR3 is TGTGCCAGCGGAAGAAGCGGGGGGGCCGGGAATGAGCAGTTCTTC. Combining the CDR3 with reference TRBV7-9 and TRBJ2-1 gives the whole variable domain DTGVSQNPRHKITKRGQNVTFRCDPISEHNRLYWYRQTLGQGPEFLTYFQNEAQLEKSRLLSDRFSAERPKGSFSTLEIQRTEQGDSAMYLCASGRSGGAGNEQFFGPGTRLTVL.

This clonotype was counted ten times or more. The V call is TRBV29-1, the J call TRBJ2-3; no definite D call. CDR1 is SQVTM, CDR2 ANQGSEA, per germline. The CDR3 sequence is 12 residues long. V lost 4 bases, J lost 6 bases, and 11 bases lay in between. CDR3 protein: CSVVVGGDTQYF. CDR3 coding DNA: TGCAGCGTTGTTGTGGGCGGCGATACGCAGTATTTT.

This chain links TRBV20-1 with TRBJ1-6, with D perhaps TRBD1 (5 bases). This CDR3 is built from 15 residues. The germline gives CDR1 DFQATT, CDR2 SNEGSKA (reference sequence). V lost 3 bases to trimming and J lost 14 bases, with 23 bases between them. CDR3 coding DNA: TGCAGTGCTAGTCCCGGTTCGGGGGGAATGCGCGCCCTCCACTTT. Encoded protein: CSASPGSGGMRALHF.

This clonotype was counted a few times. The CDR3 loop is CASSLGGRSETQYF. CDR3 in DNA: TGTGCCAGCAGCTTGGGCGGGAGGAGCGAGACCCAGTACTTC. The J gene is TRBJ2-5, the V gene TRBV7-7, with 8 bases identical to TRBD2. Trimming at V came to 3 bases and at J to 5 bases, leaving 5 bases not matched to a gene. Germline assignment: CDR1 SSHAT and CDR2 FNYEAQ (reference sequence). CDR3 length: 14 residues.

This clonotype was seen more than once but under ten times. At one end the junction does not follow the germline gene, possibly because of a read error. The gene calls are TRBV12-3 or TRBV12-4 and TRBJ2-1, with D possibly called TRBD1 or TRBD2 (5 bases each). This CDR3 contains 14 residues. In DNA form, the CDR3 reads TGTGCCAGCAGCCCGGGACCCAGCTACAGTGAGCAGTTCTTC. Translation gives CASSPGPSYSEQFF.

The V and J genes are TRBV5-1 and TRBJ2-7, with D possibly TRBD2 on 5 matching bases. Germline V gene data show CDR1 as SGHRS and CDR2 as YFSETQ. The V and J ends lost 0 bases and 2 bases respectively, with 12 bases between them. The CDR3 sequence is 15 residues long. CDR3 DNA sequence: TGCGCCAGCAGCTTGGGTACGGGAAAGGCCTACGAGCAGTACTTC. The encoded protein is CASSLGTGKAYEQYF.

CDR3 protein: CASSDRTATYEQYF. CDR3 nucleotide sequence: TGTGCCAGCAGCGACCGGACAGCTACCTACGAGCAGTACTTC. The chain is built from TRBV7-9 and TRBJ2-7; possibly TRBD1 for D (6 bases). Trimming stripped 5 bases from V and 2 bases from J, with 13 bases between. Germline-derived CDR1 and CDR2 are SEHNR and FQNEAQ (reference sequence). The CDR3 length is 14 residues.

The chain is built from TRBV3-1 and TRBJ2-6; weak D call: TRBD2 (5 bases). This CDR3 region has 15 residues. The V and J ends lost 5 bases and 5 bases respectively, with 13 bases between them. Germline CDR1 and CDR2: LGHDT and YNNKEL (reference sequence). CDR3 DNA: TGTGCCAGCAGCTACGGTGGACTTCGGGCCAACGTCCTGACTTTC. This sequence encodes CASSYGGLRANVLTF. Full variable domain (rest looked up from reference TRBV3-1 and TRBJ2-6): DTAVSQTPKYLVTQMGNDKSIKCEQNLGHDTMYWYKQDSKKFLKIMFSYNNKELIINETVPNRFSPKSPDKAHLNLHINSLELGDSAVYFCASSYGGLRANVLTFGAGSRLTVL.

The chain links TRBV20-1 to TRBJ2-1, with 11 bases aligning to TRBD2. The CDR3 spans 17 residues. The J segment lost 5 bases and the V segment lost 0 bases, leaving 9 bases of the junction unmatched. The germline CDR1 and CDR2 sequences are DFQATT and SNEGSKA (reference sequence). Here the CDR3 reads CSARDSETSGTDNEQFF. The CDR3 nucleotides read TGCAGTGCTAGAGATAGTGAGACTAGCGGGACTGACAATGAGCAGTTCTTC.

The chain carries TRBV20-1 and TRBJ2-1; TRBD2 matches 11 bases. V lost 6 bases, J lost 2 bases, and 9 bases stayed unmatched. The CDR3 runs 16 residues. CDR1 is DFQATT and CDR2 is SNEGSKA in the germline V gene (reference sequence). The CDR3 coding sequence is TGCAGTGCCACCGTTGGGACTAGCGGAACCTACAATGAGCAGTTCTTC. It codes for CSATVGTSGTYNEQFF.

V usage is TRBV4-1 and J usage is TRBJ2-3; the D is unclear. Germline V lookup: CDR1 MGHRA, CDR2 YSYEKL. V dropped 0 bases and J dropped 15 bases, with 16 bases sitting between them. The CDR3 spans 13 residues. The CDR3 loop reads CASSQDLVVRRYF. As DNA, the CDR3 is TGCGCCAGCAGCCAAGATCTAGTGGTTAGGCGCTATTTT.

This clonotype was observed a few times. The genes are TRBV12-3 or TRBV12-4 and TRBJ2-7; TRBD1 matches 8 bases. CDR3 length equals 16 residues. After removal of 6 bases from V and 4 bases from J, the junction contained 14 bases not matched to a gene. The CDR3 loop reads CASRTYRGTPPYEQYF. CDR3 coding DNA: TGTGCCAGCAGAACGTACAGGGGGACCCCCCCGTACGAGCAGTACTTC.

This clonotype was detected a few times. Here the CDR3 reads CASSRNREETQYF. CDR3 coding DNA: TGTGCCAGCAGCCGAAACAGGGAAGAGACCCAGTACTTC. This chain connects TRBV7-3 to TRBJ2-5; D possibly corresponds to TRBD1 (6 bases). V lost 5 bases and J lost 3, with 10 bases in between. CDR1 and CDR2 from the germline V gene are SGHTA and FQGTGA. The CDR3 sequence is 13 residues long.

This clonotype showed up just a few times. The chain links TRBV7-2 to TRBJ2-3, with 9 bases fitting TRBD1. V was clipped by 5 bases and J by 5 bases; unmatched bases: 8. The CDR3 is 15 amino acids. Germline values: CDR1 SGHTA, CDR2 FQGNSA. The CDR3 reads CASSPDRGRRDTQYF. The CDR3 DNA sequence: TGTGCCAGCAGCCCAGACAGGGGGAGGCGAGATACGCAGTATTTT.

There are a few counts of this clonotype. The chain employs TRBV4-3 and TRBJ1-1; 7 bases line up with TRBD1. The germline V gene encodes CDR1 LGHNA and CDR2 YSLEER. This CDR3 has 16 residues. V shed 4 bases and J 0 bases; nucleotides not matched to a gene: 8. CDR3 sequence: CASSPTTGTVNTEAFF. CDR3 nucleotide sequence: TGCGCCAGCAGCCCGACGACCGGGACAGTGAACACTGAAGCTTTCTTT.

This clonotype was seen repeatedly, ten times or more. CDR3 protein: CASSFRQANTEAFF. The CDR3 bases are TGTGCCAGCAGTTTCCGACAGGCGAACACTGAAGCTTTCTTT. J is TRBJ1-1 and V is TRBV12-3 or TRBV12-4, with TRBD1 as a possible D gene (6 bases). The CDR3 covers 14 residues. Trimming shortened V by 3 bases and J by 1 base, and 9 bases separated the two germline ends.

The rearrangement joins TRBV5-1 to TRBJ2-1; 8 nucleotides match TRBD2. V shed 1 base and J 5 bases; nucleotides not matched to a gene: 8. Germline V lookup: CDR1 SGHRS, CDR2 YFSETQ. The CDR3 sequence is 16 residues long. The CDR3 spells CASSLTSGVGHNEQFF. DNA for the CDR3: TGCGCCAGCAGCTTGACTAGCGGAGTGGGGCACAATGAGCAGTTCTTC.

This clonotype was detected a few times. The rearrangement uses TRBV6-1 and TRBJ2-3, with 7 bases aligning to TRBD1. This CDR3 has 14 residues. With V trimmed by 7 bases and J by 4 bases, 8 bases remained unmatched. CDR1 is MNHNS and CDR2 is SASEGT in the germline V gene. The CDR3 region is CASTVGTDADTQYF. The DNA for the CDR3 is TGTGCCAGCACCGTAGGGACAGACGCAGATACGCAGTATTTT.

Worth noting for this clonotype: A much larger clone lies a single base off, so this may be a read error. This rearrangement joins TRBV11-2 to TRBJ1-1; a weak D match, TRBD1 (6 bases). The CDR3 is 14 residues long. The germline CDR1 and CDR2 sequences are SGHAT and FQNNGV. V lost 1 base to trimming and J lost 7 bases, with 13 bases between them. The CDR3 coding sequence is TGTGCCAGCAGCTTAGGGACAGAGAGTATTGAAGCTTTCTTT. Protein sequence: CASSLGTESIEAFF.

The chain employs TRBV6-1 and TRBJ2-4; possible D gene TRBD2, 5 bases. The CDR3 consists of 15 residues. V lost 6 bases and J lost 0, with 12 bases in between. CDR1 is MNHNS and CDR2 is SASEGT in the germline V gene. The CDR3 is CASSGELGAKNIQYF. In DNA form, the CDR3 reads TGTGCCAGCAGCGGGGAGCTGGGAGCCAAAAACATTCAGTACTTC.

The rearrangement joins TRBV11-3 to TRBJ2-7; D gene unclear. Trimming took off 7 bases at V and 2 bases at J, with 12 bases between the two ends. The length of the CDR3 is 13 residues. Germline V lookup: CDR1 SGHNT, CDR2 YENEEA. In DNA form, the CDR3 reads TGTGCCAGCAACCCGGGCAGCACCTACGAGCAGTACTTC. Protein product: CASNPGSTYEQYF. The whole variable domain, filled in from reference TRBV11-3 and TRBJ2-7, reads EAGVVQSPRYKIIEKKQPVAFWCNPISGHNTLYWYLQNLGQGPELLIRYENEEAVDDSQLPKDRFSAERLKGVDSTLKIQPAELGDSAVYLCASNPGSTYEQYFGPGTRLTVT.

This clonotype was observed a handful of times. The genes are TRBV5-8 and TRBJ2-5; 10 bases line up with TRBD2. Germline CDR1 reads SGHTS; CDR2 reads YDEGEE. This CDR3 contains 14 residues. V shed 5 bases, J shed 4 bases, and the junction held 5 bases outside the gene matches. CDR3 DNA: TGTGCCAGCAGGAAGCCTAGCGGGAGAGAGACCCAGTACTTC. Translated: CASRKPSGRETQYF.

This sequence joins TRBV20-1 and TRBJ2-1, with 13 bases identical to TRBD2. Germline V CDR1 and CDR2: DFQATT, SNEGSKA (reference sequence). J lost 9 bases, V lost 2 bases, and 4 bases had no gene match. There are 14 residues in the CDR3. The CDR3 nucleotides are TGCAGTGCTAGAAGACTAGCGGGAGGAAGTGAGCAGTTCTTC. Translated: CSARRLAGGSEQFF.

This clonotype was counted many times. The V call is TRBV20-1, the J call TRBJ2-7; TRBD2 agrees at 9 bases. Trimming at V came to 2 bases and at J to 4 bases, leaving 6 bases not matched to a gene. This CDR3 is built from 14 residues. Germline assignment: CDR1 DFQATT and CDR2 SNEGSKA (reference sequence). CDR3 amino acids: CSARQSGGRYEQYF. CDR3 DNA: TGCAGTGCTAGACAAAGCGGGGGGCGTTACGAGCAGTACTTC.

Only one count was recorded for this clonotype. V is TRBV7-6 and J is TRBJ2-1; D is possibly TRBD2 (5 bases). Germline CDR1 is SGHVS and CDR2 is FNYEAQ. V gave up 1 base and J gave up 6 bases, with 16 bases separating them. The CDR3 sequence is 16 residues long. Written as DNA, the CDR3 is TGTGCCAGCAGCTTAGTGCCGGGTGCGGCGGGCAATGAGCAGTTCTTC. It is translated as CASSLVPGAAGNEQFF.

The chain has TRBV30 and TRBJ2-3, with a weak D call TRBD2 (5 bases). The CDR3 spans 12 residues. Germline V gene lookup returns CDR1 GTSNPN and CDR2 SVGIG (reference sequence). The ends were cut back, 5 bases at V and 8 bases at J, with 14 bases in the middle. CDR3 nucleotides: TGTGCCTGGGGACCGGACTCGGGTACGCAGTATTTT. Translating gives CAWGPDSGTQYF. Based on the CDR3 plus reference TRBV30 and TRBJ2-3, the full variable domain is SQTIHQWPATLVQPVGSPLSLECTVEGTSNPNLYWYRQAAGRGLQLLFYSVGIGQISSEVPQNLSASRPQDRQFILSSKKLLLSDSGFYLCAWGPDSGTQYFGPGTRLTVL.

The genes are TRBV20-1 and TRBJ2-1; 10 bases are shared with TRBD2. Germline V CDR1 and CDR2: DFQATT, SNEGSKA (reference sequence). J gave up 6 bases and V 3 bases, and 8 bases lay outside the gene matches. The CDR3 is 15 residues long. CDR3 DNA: TGCAGTGCTAGGAGAGCGGGGGGGTTTCTCAATGAGCAGTTCTTC. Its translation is CSARRAGGFLNEQFF.

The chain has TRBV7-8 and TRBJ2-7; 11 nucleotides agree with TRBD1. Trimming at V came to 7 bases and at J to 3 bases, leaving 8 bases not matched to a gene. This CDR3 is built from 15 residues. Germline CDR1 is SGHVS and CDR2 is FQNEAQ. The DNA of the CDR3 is TGTGCCAGCACCCTCTTGGGACAGGGGGTCTACGAGCAGTACTTC. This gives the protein CASTLLGQGVYEQYF. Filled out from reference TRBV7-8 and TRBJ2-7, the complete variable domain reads GAGVSQSPRYKVAKRGQDVALRCDPISGHVSLFWYQQALGQGPEFLTYFQNEAQLDKSGLPSDRFFAERPEGSVSTLKIQRTQQEDSAVYLCASTLLGQGVYEQYFGPGTRLTVT.

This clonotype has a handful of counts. The CDR3 loop reads CASSSTGGAGTGELFF. The CDR3, as DNA: TGCGCCAGCAGCTCAACAGGGGGCGCTGGGACCGGGGAGCTGTTTTTT. The chain carries TRBV5-1 and TRBJ2-2, with TRBD1 matching 9 bases. CDR3 size: 16 residues. The V gene end was trimmed by 3 bases and the J gene end by 5 bases; junction bases not matched to a gene: 8. The germline gives CDR1 SGHRS, CDR2 YFSETQ.

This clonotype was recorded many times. The CDR3 bases are TGTGCCAGCAGCCAAGATCATCGCGGGTCAGAGACCCAGTACTTC. Its translation: CASSQDHRGSETQYF. V and J are TRBV4-2 and TRBJ2-5; the D gene is possibly TRBD2 (5 bases). The CDR3 has 15 residues. The V and J ends lost 0 bases and 4 bases respectively, with 12 bases between them. The V gene's germline CDR1 is LGHNA and CDR2 YNFKEQ.